These T cell receptor beta chains were read from a single sample in a study of blood T cell repertoires in COVID-19. Here immunoSEQ multiplex PCR was the method, and the copy in TCRdb shows in-frame clones only, minus some. The sample has 70,000 to 100,000 clones, more than 80% seen once; the top ten hold less than 3%. Source material: peripheral blood. The receptor set was obtained from a man in his fifties or sixties with COVID-19, enrolled during active disease. Each CDR3 is given with its conserved first and last residue. Each record gives: clone size, D gene, V gene, J gene, CDR3 DNA, CDR3 protein. The D gene is left open where the match is weak. Clone size, where shown, is once, few, many, or a class for clones that have expanded.

size: .
D: TRBD1
V: TRBV30
J: TRBJ1-5
DNA: TGTGCCTGGAGCACTAGGGCCGGACAGGGAGGGTATCAGCCCCAGCATTTT
CDR3: CAWSTRAGQGGYQPQHF

size: .
D: .
V: TRBV3-1/TRBV3-2
J: TRBJ2-7
DNA: TGTGCCAGCAGCCAAGTGAGCGGTACCAGGCTAAGTTACGAGCAGTACTTC
CDR3: CASSQVSGTRLSYEQYF

size: many
D: .
V: TRBV7-8
J: TRBJ2-1
DNA: TGTGCCAGCAGCCAGGGGGGGGCAGGGTGGTACAATGAGCAGTTCTTC
CDR3: CASSQGGAGWYNEQFF

size: few
D: .
V: TRBV19
J: TRBJ1-5
DNA: TGTGCCAGTAGTATTTCAGGGAACCAGCCCCAGCATTTT
CDR3: CASSISGNQPQHF

size: .
D: .
V: TRBV30
J: TRBJ1-2
DNA: TGTGCCTGGAGTTTTACTAATACAGGGCGATATGGCTACACCTTC
CDR3: CAWSFTNTGRYGYTF

size: .
D: TRBD1
V: TRBV9
J: TRBJ1-6
DNA: TGTGCCAGCAGCCCAGGAGGAACAGGGGGATATAATTCACCCCTCCACTTT
CDR3: CASSPGGTGGYNSPLHF

size: .
D: .
V: TRBV19
J: TRBJ1-2
DNA: TGTGCCAGTAGTACACACCGCCGGGGGGCAAACTATGGCTACACCTTC
CDR3: CASSTHRRGANYGYTF

size: .
D: .
V: TRBV28
J: TRBJ1-5
DNA: TGTGCCAGCAGACCCCCACTTAACAATCAGCCCCAGCATTTT
CDR3: CASRPPLNNQPQHF

size: .
D: .
V: TRBV14
J: TRBJ1-2
DNA: TGTGCCAGCAGCCCTCTGAGCCAACCCTATGGCTACACCTTC
CDR3: CASSPLSQPYGYTF

size: .
D: .
V: TRBV24-1
J: TRBJ2-5
DNA: TGTGCCACCAGTGACCCAATTTTAGCGGCGGGGACCCAGTACTTC
CDR3: CATSDPILAAGTQYF

size: .
D: .
V: TRBV3-1/TRBV3-2
J: TRBJ1-2
DNA: TGTGCCAGCAGCCCGCAGGGGTATGGCTACACCTTC
CDR3: CASSPQGYGYTF

size: .
D: .
V: TRBV5-4
J: TRBJ1-1
DNA: TGTGCCAGCGTGGGTCCGGGCACTGAAGCTTTCTTT
CDR3: CASVGPGTEAFF

size: .
D: .
V: TRBV15
J: TRBJ2-1
DNA: TGTGCCACCAGCAGAGGGGTCAGGGGCAATGAGCAGTTCTTC
CDR3: CATSRGVRGNEQFF

size: once
D: TRBD2
V: TRBV2
J: TRBJ2-5
DNA: TGTGCCAGCAGCTGGACTAGCGAGGAGACCCAGTACTTC
CDR3: CASSWTSEETQYF

size: once
D: TRBD1
V: TRBV11-2
J: TRBJ2-7
DNA: TGTGCCAGCAGCTTTGAAGCCGGGACAGGGATAGACGAGCAGTACTTC
CDR3: CASSFEAGTGIDEQYF

size: .
D: TRBD2
V: TRBV7-6
J: TRBJ2-3
DNA: TGTGCCAGCAGCTTAGGAATAGCGGGGGGGCCAGATACGCAGTATTTT
CDR3: CASSLGIAGGPDTQYF

size: once
D: TRBD1
V: TRBV6-5
J: TRBJ1-5
DNA: TGTGCCAGCACCGAAGGGACAGGAGGTCAGCCCCAGCATTTT
CDR3: CASTEGTGGQPQHF

size: .
D: TRBD1
V: TRBV4-3
J: TRBJ2-4
DNA: TGCGCCAGCAGCCAAGATACAGGGGGATCCAAAAACATTCAGTACTTC
CDR3: CASSQDTGGSKNIQYF

size: .
D: .
V: TRBV3-1/TRBV3-2
J: TRBJ1-4
DNA: TGTGCCAGCAGCCAATTTCAGGGGAGTAGTGAAAAACTGTTTTTT
CDR3: CASSQFQGSSEKLFF

size: .
D: TRBD1
V: TRBV12-3/TRBV12-4
J: TRBJ2-5
DNA: TGTGCCAGCAGTTTGGGACAGGGGACCCAGTACTTC
CDR3: CASSLGQGTQYF

size: .
D: .
V: TRBV7-8
J: TRBJ1-1
DNA: TGTGCCAGCAGCTTAGGGCAGGGGTTTTTGAACACTGAAGCTTTCTTT
CDR3: CASSLGQGFLNTEAFF

size: .
D: .
V: TRBV9
J: TRBJ2-7
DNA: TGTGCCAGCAGCGTAGACTCAGGCCACTCCTACGAGCAGTACTTC
CDR3: CASSVDSGHSYEQYF

size: .
D: .
V: TRBV10-3
J: TRBJ2-7
DNA: TGTGCCATCAGTGAAGGGGCAATCCTAAGCGAGCAGTACTTC
CDR3: CAISEGAILSEQYF

size: .
D: .
V: TRBV2
J: TRBJ2-7
DNA: TGTGCCAGCAGTGAAGCGCTTCGTGGCAGGGACGAGCAGTACTTC
CDR3: CASSEALRGRDEQYF

size: .
D: TRBD2
V: TRBV6-4
J: TRBJ2-3
DNA: TGTGCCAGCAGTGACTCGCATAGCGGGGGGACAGATACGCAGTATTTT
CDR3: CASSDSHSGGTDTQYF

size: .
D: .
V: TRBV4-2
J: TRBJ1-2
DNA: TGTGCCAGCAGCCAAGAGGGGAGGGATTTCCGCTATGGCTACACCTTC
CDR3: CASSQEGRDFRYGYTF

size: few
D: .
V: TRBV6-5
J: TRBJ2-5
DNA: TGTGCCAGCAAGCTACAGATCCAAGAGACCCAGTACTTC
CDR3: CASKLQIQETQYF

size: medium-sized
D: .
V: TRBV5-1
J: TRBJ1-5
DNA: TGCGCCAGCAGCTTGGCGAGCAATCAGCCCCAGCATTTT
CDR3: CASSLASNQPQHF

size: .
D: .
V: TRBV9
J: TRBJ2-4
DNA: TGTGCCAGCACGGGCAGGGATAAAAACATTCAGTACTTC
CDR3: CASTGRDKNIQYF

size: .
D: .
V: TRBV18
J: TRBJ2-3
DNA: TGTGCCAGCTCACGACTCATCACAGATACGCAGTATTTT
CDR3: CASSRLITDTQYF

size: once
D: TRBD1
V: TRBV29-1
J: TRBJ1-3
DNA: TGCAGCGTTGACGACAGGGTTGGAAACACCATATATTTT
CDR3: CSVDDRVGNTIYF

size: .
D: TRBD1
V: TRBV7-9
J: TRBJ1-2
DNA: TGTGCCAGCAGTTCAACCGACAGGGTTGATGGCTACACCTTC
CDR3: CASSSTDRVDGYTF

size: once
D: .
V: TRBV5-6
J: TRBJ1-2
DNA: TGTGCCAGCAGCTCAGGGTACAGGGCTAGTGGCTACACCTTC
CDR3: CASSSGYRASGYTF

size: .
D: .
V: TRBV15
J: TRBJ1-1
DNA: TGTGCCACCAGCAGAGAGGGTGAGGAGGTTGCGGCCACTGAAGCTTTCTTT
CDR3: CATSREGEEVAATEAFF

size: .
D: .
V: TRBV28
J: TRBJ1-4
DNA: TGTGCCAGCAGTTCCCGACAGGCGGCTAATGAAAAACTGTTTTTT
CDR3: CASSSRQAANEKLFF

size: few
D: TRBD1
V: TRBV19
J: TRBJ1-2
DNA: TGTGCCAGTAGTAACGGACAGGCGTCCAATGGCTACACCTTC
CDR3: CASSNGQASNGYTF

size: .
D: TRBD1
V: TRBV18
J: TRBJ1-3
DNA: TGTGCCAGCTCACCGCGGACAGGGGCTGGAAACACCATATATTTT
CDR3: CASSPRTGAGNTIYF

size: .
D: TRBD1
V: TRBV24-1
J: TRBJ2-7
DNA: TGTGCCACCAGTGATCCCGGACAGGGCTTCTTCGAGCAGTACTTC
CDR3: CATSDPGQGFFEQYF

size: .
D: .
V: TRBV27
J: TRBJ1-1
DNA: TGTGCCAGCGCAGCAGACAGGAACACTGAAGCTTTCTTT
CDR3: CASAADRNTEAFF

size: .
D: TRBD1
V: TRBV7-3
J: TRBJ1-2
DNA: TGTGCCAGCAGCTTGTCTCGGACAGGGGAAATGGGTGGCTACACCTTC
CDR3: CASSLSRTGEMGGYTF

size: few
D: .
V: TRBV6-4
J: TRBJ1-3
DNA: TGTGCCAGCAGTGCGAGAGGAAACACCATATATTTT
CDR3: CASSARGNTIYF

size: .
D: .
V: TRBV3-1/TRBV3-2
J: TRBJ1-1
DNA: TGTGCCAGCAGCCAATTTGACAGTGGAAGCGAAGCTTTCTTT
CDR3: CASSQFDSGSEAFF

size: .
D: .
V: TRBV27
J: TRBJ1-3
DNA: TGTGCCAGCAGTTTATCCGGACGGACGGGAGGAAACACCATATATTTT
CDR3: CASSLSGRTGGNTIYF

size: .
D: .
V: TRBV10-2
J: TRBJ2-5
DNA: TGCGCCAGCAGAAGGCAGGGGAAAGAGACCCAGTACTTC
CDR3: CASRRQGKETQYF